This T cell receptor beta chain appears in the sequencing data of a study of chemoradiotherapy in HPV16-positive cancers. Broader study findings: Non-HPV-specific T cells did not expand in tumors during treatment, whereas candidate HPV-specific clones and E7-related motifs did. The functional HPV-specific definition rests on just two HPV16-positive patients.

Samples were taken several times over chemoradiotherapy. Points on this clone: Its antigen is still unknown.

Profiled with immunoSEQ multiplex PCR; TCRdb holds only in-frame clones, not every one. The data show 10,000 to 14,000 clones, about nine tenths seen once. The sequencing here drew on blood, taken from a patient who underwent chemoradiotherapy. The TCR comes from a human donor with HPV-associated anogenital cancer.

CDR3 region: CAIRAQSSNYGYTF. CDR3 DNA: TGTGCCATCAGGGCCCAATCTAGTAATTATGGCTACACCTTC. The chain has TRBV10-3 and TRBJ1-2; D is unresolved. V was clipped by 6 bases and J by 5 bases, with 16 bases between them. The CDR3 contains 14 residues. CDR1 ENHRY and CDR2 SYGVKD come from the germline V gene.